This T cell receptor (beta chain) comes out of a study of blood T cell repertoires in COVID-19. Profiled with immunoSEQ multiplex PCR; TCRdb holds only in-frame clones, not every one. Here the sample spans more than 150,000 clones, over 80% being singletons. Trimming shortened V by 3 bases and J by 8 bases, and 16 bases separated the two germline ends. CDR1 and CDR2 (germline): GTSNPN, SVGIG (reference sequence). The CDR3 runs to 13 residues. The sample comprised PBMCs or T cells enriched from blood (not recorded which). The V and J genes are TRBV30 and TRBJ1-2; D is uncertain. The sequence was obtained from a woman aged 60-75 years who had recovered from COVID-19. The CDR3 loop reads CAWRAQRPQGYTF. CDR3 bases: TGTGCCTGGAGGGCACAGCGGCCACAAGGCTACACCTTC.